These 32 T cell receptor beta chains share one sample of origin, sequenced in a study of beta chain features in type 1 diabetes (dated by TCRdb to 2017 to 2018). The library was prepared using the immunoSEQ multiplex PCR assay. All of the isolated RNA was reverse transcribed with the High Capacity cDNA Reverse Transcription Kit, so expressed TCRB transcripts were sequenced. TCRdb obtained this table from immuneACCESS and retained in-frame rearrangements with V and J assigned. These tables miss some clones; where compared with another copy, unresolved V genes account for less than half of the shortfall, and the remainder is unexplained. The sample records thousands of clones, roughly four fifths of which are singletons. Jointly, the top ten make up roughly 2.1% of the sample. The sequencing sample was made of Tregs from blood. The cell subset or site label here, explained by the study, means: regulatory CD4+ T cells. These receptors were obtained from a man younger than 30 in good health.

This clone has only one observation. The CDR3 protein is CASSPQGASSYEQYF. CDR3 nucleotides: TGTGCCAGCAGCCCGCAGGGGGCATCCTCCTACGAGCAGTACTTC. The V gene is TRBV7-3, the J gene TRBJ2-5; 8 bases line up with TRBD1. The end of the DNA fits TRBJ2-7 better, so the J call may be wrong. Germline CDR1 reads SGHTA; CDR2 reads FQGTGA. The CDR3 extends over 15 amino acids.

The chain joins TRBV4-3 to TRBJ2-6, with D unresolved. The CDR3 is made up of 15 amino acids. Germline V gene lookup returns CDR1 LGHNA and CDR2 YSLEER. V dropped 4 bases and J dropped 0 bases, with 7 bases sitting between them. The DNA of the CDR3 is TGCGCCAGCAGCCCTGAGAGCTCTGGGGCCAACGTCCTGACTTTC. Translated, it gives CASSPESSGANVLTF.

This chain connects TRBV7-2 to TRBJ2-1, with D unclear. With 5 bases removed from V and 2 bases from J, the gap between germline ends came to 13 bases. This CDR3 contains 15 residues. The V gene's germline CDR1 is SGHTA and CDR2 FQGNSA. CDR3 in amino acids: CASSARRRTYNEQFF. CDR3 in DNA: TGTGCCAGCAGCGCCCGCCGCAGGACCTACAATGAGCAGTTCTTC.

Only a few counts were recorded for this clone. The chain is built from TRBV7-2 and TRBJ2-7; TRBD1 is a possible D gene (6 bases). The CDR3 runs 13 residues. Trimming removed 5 bases at V and 6 bases at J, with 14 bases between. Germline CDR1 SGHTA, CDR2 FQGNSA. CDR3 amino acids: CASSPGTLLEQYF. The DNA for the CDR3 is TGTGCCAGCAGCCCTGGGACACTCCTCGAGCAGTACTTC.

This chain joins TRBV7-2 and TRBJ2-1; TRBD2 agrees at 7 bases. V lost 5 bases, J lost 8 bases, and 9 bases stayed unmatched. CDR3 length: 14 residues. From germline, CDR1 is SGHTA and CDR2 FQGNSA. The CDR3 spells CASSPRLASDEQFF. The CDR3 DNA is TGTGCCAGCAGCCCCAGACTAGCCTCGGATGAGCAGTTCTTC.

This clone appeared a single time. The chain carries TRBV4-3 and TRBJ2-1; 11 bases match TRBD2. The CDR3 is 16 amino acids. After removal of 0 bases from V and 9 bases from J, the junction contained 7 bases not matched to a gene. Germline lookup yields CDR1 LGHNA and CDR2 YSLEER. For the CDR3, the DNA is TGCGCCAGCAGCCAAGATTTGGCTAGCGGGGGGATTGAGCAGTTCTTC. It translates to CASSQDLASGGIEQFF.

The genes are TRBV11-3 and TRBJ2-1, with D maybe TRBD2 (7 bases). Germline V CDR1 and CDR2: SGHNT, YENEEA. The CDR3 totals 16 residues. Trimming left V 5 bases short and J 3 bases short, with 17 bases between. The CDR3 sequence is CASSIGGGGHYNEQFF. CDR3 coding DNA: TGTGCCAGCAGCATTGGGGGCGGGGGCCACTACAATGAGCAGTTCTTC.

The genes are TRBV6-5 and TRBJ2-3, with a weak D call TRBD1 (5 bases). Germline values: CDR1 MNHEY, CDR2 SVGAGI. V lost 0 bases to trimming and J lost 1 base, with 8 bases between them. The CDR3 contains 15 residues. The CDR3 loop is CASSYSSRGTDTQYF. The DNA of the CDR3 is TGTGCCAGCAGTTACTCGAGCAGGGGCACAGATACGCAGTATTTT.

The rearrangement joins TRBV7-9 to TRBJ1-6; D gene uncertain. The CDR3 covers 14 residues. Germline V gene lookup returns CDR1 SEHNR and CDR2 FQNEAQ (reference sequence). Deletions cut 1 base from V and 6 bases from J, with 7 bases between. The CDR3: CASSLVWANSPLHF. CDR3 nucleotide sequence: TGTGCCAGCAGCTTAGTCTGGGCTAATTCACCCCTCCACTTT.

The CDR3 here is CASSPGTGGETQYF. The CDR3 DNA reads TGTGCCAGCTCACCTGGGACAGGGGGAGAGACCCAGTACTTC. V is TRBV18 and J is TRBJ2-5; 11 bases match TRBD1. The CDR3 is made up of 14 amino acids. V was pared by 3 bases and J by 4 bases, with 1 base of the junction left unmatched. Per the germline V gene, CDR1 is KGHSH and CDR2 is LQKENI.

The chain joins TRBV30 to TRBJ2-1; 8 bases map to TRBD2. CDR1 and CDR2 from the germline V gene are GTSNPN and SVGIG (reference sequence). Trimming took 3 bases from V and 4 from J; bases not matched to a gene: 8. This CDR3 spans 15 amino acids. CDR3 DNA: TGTGCCTGGAGCACCGGGACTAGTTTTTACAATGAGCAGTTCTTC. Translation gives CAWSTGTSFYNEQFF.

This clone was counted a single time. The gene calls are TRBV19 and TRBJ1-5, with 8 bases identical to TRBD1. V lost 4 bases to trimming and J lost 0 bases; unmatched junction nucleotides: 2. The CDR3 consists of 15 residues. CDR1 is LNHDA and CDR2 is SQIVND in the germline V gene (reference sequence). The CDR3 loop is CASSTGGYSNQPQHF. CDR3 DNA sequence: TGTGCCAGTAGTACAGGGGGCTATAGCAATCAGCCCCAGCATTTT.

The rearrangement joins TRBV2 to TRBJ2-5, with a possible D match to TRBD1 (5 bases). Germline CDR1 SNHLY, CDR2 FYNNEI. This CDR3 has 14 amino acids. The germline V and J ends were trimmed by 3 bases and 5 bases, with 13 bases remaining between them. This chain's CDR3 is CASSDGSSGETQYF. The CDR3 DNA reads as TGTGCCAGCAGTGATGGTAGCTCAGGGGAGACCCAGTACTTC.

The chain joins TRBV7-2 to TRBJ2-1; 9 bases are shared with TRBD2. CDR3 length equals 14 residues. Looked up from germline, CDR1 is SGHTA and CDR2 is FQGNSA. The V gene end was trimmed by 3 bases and the J gene end by 7 bases; junction bases not matched to a gene: 4. The CDR3 DNA sequence: TGTGCCAGCAGCTTTAGCGGGGGCCTAAATGAGCAGTTCTTC. It specifies CASSFSGGLNEQFF.

The chain carries TRBV21-1 and TRBJ2-3; the DNA was not compared with TRBD2, the D call given in the table. TRBV21-1 is tagged as a pseudogene. This CDR3 has 19 residues. The CDR3 coding sequence is TGTGCCAGCAGTCCAAGGCGGCTAGCGGGGCACTATGGCACAGATACGCAGTATTTT. Its protein product is CASSPRRLAGHYGTDTQYF.

The chain is built from TRBV4-2 and TRBJ2-7; 9 bases align to TRBD2. The V and J ends lost 1 base and 2 bases, in that order; junction bases with no gene match: 6. This CDR3 region has 16 residues. In germline, CDR1 is LGHNA, CDR2 YNFKEQ. CDR3 bases: TGTGCCAGCAGCCAAGGTTCGGCGGGGGGGGCCTACGAGCAGTACTTC. Its translation is CASSQGSAGGAYEQYF.

Only a few counts were recorded for this clone. The chain links TRBV13 to TRBJ1-2, with a tentative D call TRBD1 (6 bases). With 1 base removed from V and 8 bases from J, the gap between germline ends came to 8 bases. Germline V lookup: CDR1 PRHDT, CDR2 FYEKMQ (reference sequence). The CDR3 runs to 12 residues. For the CDR3, the DNA is TGTGCCAGCAGCTTAGATACAGGGGGCTACACCTTC. This encodes CASSLDTGGYTF.

V usage is TRBV4-2 and J usage is TRBJ2-3, with D tentatively TRBD2 (6 bases). The ends were cut back, 1 base at V and 3 bases at J, with 14 bases in the middle. Germline V lookup: CDR1 LGHNA, CDR2 YNFKEQ. This CDR3 spans 16 amino acids. The CDR3 region has the DNA TGTGCCAGCAGCCAAGGAGCCCGAGCGGGTACAGATACGCAGTATTTT. It codes for CASSQGARAGTDTQYF.

Details on this clone: Other DNA sequences from this sample encode an identical CDR3 as well. V gene TRBV6-6 combines with J gene TRBJ2-7; 10 positions agree with TRBD1. Germline assignment: CDR1 MNHNY and CDR2 SVGAGI (reference sequence). The J segment lost 3 bases and the V segment lost 2 bases, leaving 4 bases of the junction unmatched. This CDR3 is 15 amino acids long. CDR3 loop: CASSYDRTGGYEQYF. The DNA of the CDR3 is TGTGCCAGCAGTTACGACCGGACAGGGGGCTACGAGCAGTACTTC.

The chain is built from TRBV19 and TRBJ2-5; D gene uncertain. The DNA end favors TRBJ2-7, so the J call may be wrong. CDR1 LNHDA and CDR2 SQIVND come from the germline V gene (reference sequence). The CDR3 length is 13 residues. The CDR3, as DNA: TGTGCCAGTAGGGCCGGCGGCTCCTACGAGCAGTACTTC. Amino acids: CASRAGGSYEQYF.

The V call is TRBV14, the J call TRBJ2-7, with 12 bases fitting TRBD2. This CDR3 comprises 19 residues. V lost 0 bases and J lost 6; bases outside the gene matches: 15. Germline lookup yields CDR1 SGHDN and CDR2 FVKESK. The chain's CDR3 is CASSQEVYVSSGGESEQYF. The CDR3 DNA follows: TGTGCCAGCAGCCAAGAAGTCTATGTGTCTAGCGGGGGGGAAAGCGAGCAGTACTTC.

The chain uses TRBV5-6 and TRBJ2-5; TRBD2 is a possible D gene (5 bases). CDR1 is SGHDT, CDR2 YYEEEE, per germline. The CDR3 runs 13 residues. The V and J ends lost 0 bases and 4 bases respectively, with 7 bases between them. CDR3 protein: CASSLGRGETQYF. Here the CDR3 DNA reads TGTGCCAGCAGCTTGGGTCGGGGAGAGACCCAGTACTTC.

This clone was seen a few times. This chain connects TRBV5-4 to TRBJ2-2; possibly TRBD2 for D (6 bases). Trimming took off 4 bases at V and 4 bases at J, with 11 bases between the two ends. This CDR3 region has 14 residues. Germline V gives CDR1 SGHNT, CDR2 YYREEE (reference sequence). CDR3 protein: CASSAGRGTGELFF. CDR3 nucleotide sequence: TGTGCCAGCAGCGCCGGGCGGGGCACCGGGGAGCTGTTTTTT. Full variable domain (rest looked up from reference TRBV5-4 and TRBJ2-2): ETGVTQSPTHLIKTRGQQVTLRCSSQSGHNTVSWYQQALGQGPQFIFQYYREEENGRGNFPPRFSGLQFPNYSSELNVNALELDDSALYLCASSAGRGTGELFFGEGSRLTVL.

The V call is TRBV7-2, the J call TRBJ2-7; 16 bases are shared with TRBD2. The CDR3 totals 18 residues. V shed 0 bases and J 4 bases; nucleotides not matched to a gene: 6. Looked up from germline, CDR1 is SGHTA and CDR2 is FQGNSA. CDR3 DNA: TGTGCCAGCAGCTTAGCCGGGACTAGCGGGGGGGGTTTTTACGAGCAGTACTTC. The encoded protein is CASSLAGTSGGGFYEQYF.

This clone was observed a single time. One end of the junction fails to match germline, which may point to a read error. The rearrangement joins TRBV6-5 to TRBJ1-5, with 7 bases matching TRBD1. CDR3 length: 14 amino acids. The V gene's germline CDR1 is MNHEY and CDR2 SVGAGI. CDR3 region: CASGYRGRNQPQHF. For the CDR3, the DNA is TGTGCCAGCGGTTACAGGGGTCGCAATCAGCCCCAGCATTTT.

The J gene is TRBJ2-1, the V gene TRBV7-7, with a possible D match to TRBD2 (6 bases). The CDR3 length is 15 residues. Trimming left V 1 base short and J 2 bases short, with 9 bases between. Germline CDR1 and CDR2: SSHAT and FNYEAQ (reference sequence). The CDR3 DNA reads TGTGCCAGCAGCTTAGTGGGGGGACCCTACAATGAGCAGTTCTTC. Translated, it gives CASSLVGGPYNEQFF.

The chain couples TRBV7-9 to TRBJ1-1; D uncertain. From germline, CDR1 is SEHNR and CDR2 FQNEAQ (reference sequence). The CDR3 has 13 amino acids. V lost 3 bases, J lost 0 bases, and 5 bases lay in between. The CDR3 spells CASSFQMNTEAFF. The CDR3 coding sequence is TGTGCCAGCAGCTTCCAGATGAACACTGAAGCTTTCTTT.

The chain joins TRBV9 to TRBJ2-3; 15 bases fit TRBD2. V lost 4 bases to trimming and J lost 2 bases; unmatched junction nucleotides: 8. The CDR3 is 18 amino acids. The V gene's germline CDR1 is SGDLS and CDR2 YYNGEE. CDR3 protein: CASSPHRTSGGATDTQYF. The CDR3 nucleotides are TGTGCCAGCAGCCCCCACCGGACTAGCGGGGGGGCCACAGATACGCAGTATTTT.

The chain couples TRBV9 to TRBJ2-7; 9 bases line up with TRBD2. J was trimmed by 6 bases and V by 2 bases; bases with no gene match: 6. This CDR3 contains 14 residues. The germline gives CDR1 SGDLS, CDR2 YYNGEE. Here the CDR3 reads CASSVTGLAFEQYF. The CDR3 coding sequence is TGTGCCAGCAGCGTTACGGGACTAGCCTTCGAGCAGTACTTC.

The chain joins TRBV28 to TRBJ2-3; D is perhaps TRBD2 (6 bases). The germline V gene encodes CDR1 MDHEN and CDR2 SYDVKM. This CDR3 comprises 15 residues. Trimming shortened V by 5 bases and J by 4 bases, and 16 bases separated the two germline ends. The DNA for the CDR3 is TGTGCCAGCAGTCCTTGGGGGACGGGGGCAGATACGCAGTATTTT. Translated: CASSPWGTGADTQYF.

The chain recombines TRBV27 with TRBJ2-5; 12 nucleotides match TRBD2. The CDR3 length is 17 residues. Unmatched junction bases numbered 10, after V lost 4 bases and J lost 4 bases. From germline, CDR1 is MNHEY and CDR2 SMNVEV (reference sequence). CDR3 DNA: TGTGCCAGCAGTTCCCCTAGCGGGGGGGCAGTAGGAGAGACCCAGTACTTC. This gives the protein CASSSPSGGAVGETQYF.

This chain uses TRBV6-5 with TRBJ2-3; tentative D call: TRBD2 (6 bases). The CDR3 is 16 residues long. V lost 2 bases to trimming and J lost 0 bases, with 12 bases between them. Germline V lookup: CDR1 MNHEY, CDR2 SVGAGI. CDR3 DNA: TGTGCCAGCAGTTACGATGCGGGGAGTAGCACAGATACGCAGTATTTT. This translates into CASSYDAGSSTDTQYF.